Following are 24 T cell receptor beta chains from one sample sequenced in a study of T cells expressing NK-cell markers. TCRdb re-called the 5' RACE reads and shows each CDR3 protein once, DNA omitted. The table for this sample gives 120,000 to 150,000 distinct CDR3 sequences. Sequencing was performed on blood T cells: a sorted CD56 or NKG2C T cell subset, CD4+ or CD8+ T cells, or bulk PBMC T cells (not recorded which). These receptors originate from a man aged 18-30 years in good health.

V usage is TRBV7-9 and J usage is TRBJ2-4; absent DNA, TCRdb's TRBD1 call cannot be checked. The germline V gene encodes CDR1 SEHNR and CDR2 FQNEAQ (reference sequence). The length of the CDR3 is 15 residues. The CDR3 sequence is CASSFARTGRDIQYF.

The chain joins TRBV28 to TRBJ2-7. The CDR3 has 14 residues. The germline gives CDR1 MDHEN, CDR2 SYDVKM. This chain's CDR3 is CASSLAGSLDEQYF.

The chain combines TRBV4-1 with TRBJ2-3. Germline V gene data show CDR1 as MGHRA and CDR2 as YSYEKL. This CDR3 is built from 15 residues. CDR3 loop: CASSQADTRTDTQYF.

This chain connects TRBV5-1 to TRBJ1-1. The CDR3 length is 13 residues. The V gene's germline CDR1 is SGHRS and CDR2 YFSETQ. The CDR3 here is CASSLELGTEAFF. The entire variable domain, with the rest obtained from reference TRBV5-1 and TRBJ1-1, is as follows: KAGVTQTPRYLIKTRGQQVTLSCSPISGHRSVSWYQQTPGQGLQFLFEYFSETQRNKGNFPGRFSGRQFSNSRSEMNVSTLELGDSALYLCASSLELGTEAFFGQGTRLTVV.

This chain links TRBV12-3 or TRBV12-4 with TRBJ2-7; the TRBD1 assignment by TCRdb is unverifiable without DNA. The CDR3 contains 13 residues. The CDR3 protein is CASSPRRGDEQYF.

This rearrangement joins TRBV7-9 to TRBJ2-7; TCRdb outputs TRBD1, but without DNA this stays unchecked. Per the germline V gene, CDR1 is SEHNR and CDR2 is FQNEAQ (reference sequence). This CDR3 contains 16 residues. This CDR3 reads CASSAVGADSSYEQYF.

V and J are TRBV6-5 and TRBJ1-5; no DNA is available, so the TRBD1 call from TCRdb remains unchecked. There are 17 residues in the CDR3. The germline V gene has CDR1 MNHEY and CDR2 SVGAGI. The CDR3 loop is CASSYSRQGTSNQPQHF.

J is TRBJ1-1 and V is TRBV5-1; absent DNA, TCRdb's TRBD1 call cannot be checked. Germline CDR1 and CDR2: SGHRS and YFSETQ. The CDR3 runs 14 residues. CDR3 sequence reads: CASSRGEGTGEAFF.

The rearrangement uses TRBV10-3 and TRBJ2-3. The CDR3 is 14 amino acids. Germline assignment: CDR1 ENHRY and CDR2 SYGVKD. The CDR3: CAISTQAHTDTQYF.

The chain employs TRBV27 and TRBJ2-1; TCRdb's assignment of TRBD1 cannot be checked, as there is no DNA. The CDR3 has 15 residues. Germline lookup yields CDR1 MNHEY and CDR2 SMNVEV (reference sequence). CDR3 region: CASSSSGTGGNEQFF.

The chain combines TRBV9 with TRBJ2-7. CDR3 size: 12 residues. From germline, CDR1 is SGDLS and CDR2 YYNGEE. The chain's CDR3 is CASSVDGYEQYF.

CDR3 amino acids: CASSLVRLAGPPYEQYF. The chain recombines TRBV12-3 or TRBV12-4 with TRBJ2-7; TCRdb's D call of TRBD2 is untestable without DNA. CDR3 size: 17 residues.

The rearrangement joins TRBV6-5 to TRBJ2-1. The germline gives CDR1 MNHEY, CDR2 SVGAGI. This CDR3 comprises 15 residues. The CDR3 spells CASSIDPFSYNEQFF.

V gene TRBV3-1 combines with J gene TRBJ2-7. Germline CDR1 reads LGHDT; CDR2 reads YNNKEL (reference sequence). This CDR3 is 11 amino acids long. The CDR3: CASSQENEQYF.

The chain uses TRBV7-9 and TRBJ1-4. The CDR3 is made up of 16 amino acids. Germline CDR1 and CDR2: SEHNR and FQNEAQ (reference sequence). The CDR3 here is CASSLGERSFNEKLFF.

V usage is TRBV14 and J usage is TRBJ2-1. The CDR3 consists of 15 residues. Germline lookup yields CDR1 SGHDN and CDR2 FVKESK. CDR3 amino acids: CASSLDFSSYNEQFF. The full variable domain, with the rest looked up from reference TRBV14 and TRBJ2-1, is EAGVTQFPSHSVIEKGQTVTLRCDPISGHDNLYWYRRVMGKEIKFLLHFVKESKQDESGMPNNRFLAERTGGTYSTLKVQPAELEDSGVYFCASSLDFSSYNEQFFGPGTRLTVL.

The chain recombines TRBV20-1 with TRBJ2-1; with no DNA, the TCRdb D assignment of TRBD1 cannot be verified. Looked up from germline, CDR1 is DFQATT and CDR2 is SNEGSKA (reference sequence). CDR3 length: 13 amino acids. The CDR3 spells CSAPRTNNNEQFF.

The chain employs TRBV5-4 and TRBJ2-7; TCRdb reports TRBD1, a call that lacks DNA to check it against. Germline V gene lookup returns CDR1 SGHNT and CDR2 YYREEE (reference sequence). The CDR3 has 15 residues. The CDR3: CASREGPGQGGEQYF.

V usage is TRBV9 and J usage is TRBJ2-4; TCRdb lists TRBD1, though no DNA is available to test this call. CDR1 and CDR2 (germline): SGDLS, YYNGEE. The CDR3 is 14 residues long. This CDR3 reads CASSVLAGRDIQYF.

The rearrangement joins TRBV14 to TRBJ1-2; the D gene TCRdb calls, TRBD1, cannot be checked with no DNA. CDR1 and CDR2 (germline): SGHDN, FVKESK. This CDR3 has 14 residues. This CDR3 is CASSQTGDNYGYTF.

CDR3 amino acids: CASSHDGEAFF. The rearrangement links TRBV7-9 to TRBJ1-1. Germline CDR1 reads SEHNR; CDR2 reads FQNEAQ (reference sequence). The CDR3 contains 11 residues.

CDR3 region: CASSPAQGDPNTGELFF. This chain joins TRBV18 and TRBJ2-2; lacking DNA, the TRBD1 call made by TCRdb goes unchecked. The CDR3 is 17 residues long. Germline CDR1 KGHSH, CDR2 LQKENI.

This chain joins TRBV10-3 and TRBJ2-5; TCRdb reports TRBD1, a call that lacks DNA to check it against. The CDR3 is 15 amino acids. From germline, CDR1 is ENHRY and CDR2 SYGVKD. CDR3 protein: CAISTVGGNQETQYF.

CDR3 sequence reads: CASSPTGPNQPQHF. V gene TRBV27 combines with J gene TRBJ1-5; TCRdb calls TRBD1, which cannot be checked without DNA. The CDR3 contains 14 residues. Germline assignment: CDR1 MNHEY and CDR2 SMNVEV (reference sequence).